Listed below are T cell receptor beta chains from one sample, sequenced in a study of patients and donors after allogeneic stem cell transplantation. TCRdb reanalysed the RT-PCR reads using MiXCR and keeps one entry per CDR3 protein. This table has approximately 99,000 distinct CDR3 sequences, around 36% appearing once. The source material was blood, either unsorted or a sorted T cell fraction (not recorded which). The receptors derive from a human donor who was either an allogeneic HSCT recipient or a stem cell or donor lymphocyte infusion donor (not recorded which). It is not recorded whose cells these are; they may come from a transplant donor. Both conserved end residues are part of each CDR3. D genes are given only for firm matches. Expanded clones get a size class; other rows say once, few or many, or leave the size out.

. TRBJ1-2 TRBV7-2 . CASKRGSPYSGYTF TGTGCCAGCAAAAGGGGCAGCCCCTATTCGGGCTACACCTTC
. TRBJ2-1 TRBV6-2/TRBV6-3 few CASSYGYNEQFF TGTGCCAGCAGTTACGGTTACAATGAGCAGTTCTTC
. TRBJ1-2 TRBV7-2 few CASSFRGAPYGYTF TGTGCCAGCAGCTTTCGGGGCGCACCCTATGGCTACACCTTC
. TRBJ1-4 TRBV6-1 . CASAGGLSEKLFF TGTGCCAGCGCGGGGGGCCTTAGTGAAAAACTGTTTTTT
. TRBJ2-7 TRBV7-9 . CASRPVGSENYEQYF TGTGCCAGCAGACCAGTGGGAAGCGAAAACTACGAGCAGTACTTC
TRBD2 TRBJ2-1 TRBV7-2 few CASSLVLAGVGPYNEQFF TGTGCCAGCAGCTTAGTCCTAGCGGGAGTAGGTCCCTACAATGAGCAGTTCTTC
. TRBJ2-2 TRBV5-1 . CASSLRQTFLANTGELFF TGCGCCAGCAGCTTGAGACAGACGTTCCTGGCGAACACCGGGGAGCTGTTTTTT
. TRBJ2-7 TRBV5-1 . CASSPLEVYEQYF TGCGCCAGCAGCCCCCTTGAGGTCTACGAGCAGTACTTC
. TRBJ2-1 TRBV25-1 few CASSVQGFEQFF TGTGCCAGCAGTGTACAGGGTTTTGAGCAGTTCTTC
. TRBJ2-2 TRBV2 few CASSDSQAGELFF TGTGCCAGCAGTGACTCCCAAGCCGGGGAGCTGTTTTTT
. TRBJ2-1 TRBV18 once CASSPLGMGSYNEQFF TGTGCCAGCTCACCACTCGGTATGGGTTCCTACAATGAGCAGTTCTTC